This note documents a single TCR beta chain sequence. Generated by immunoSEQ multiplex PCR, the TCRdb table keeps only in-frame clones and is missing some. The table records approximately 73,000 clones, approximately 86% of them present only once. This sample stems from a study of blood T cell repertoires in COVID-19. Across the study: Some COVID-19 samples were acute and others convalescent; all came from the United States, Italy and Spain. Sample material is recorded as cDNA or gDNA derived from T cells, B-cell-depleted T cells, or PBMCs.

The sequenced material came from peripheral blood. The origin of this receptor is a woman aged 55-70 years with acute or convalescent COVID-19.

The CDR3 nucleotides are TGTGCCACCAGCACCGGGACAGGGGGAGATACGCAGTATTTT. Its translation: CATSTGTGGDTQYF. J is TRBJ2-3 and V is TRBV15; 11 bases are a match to TRBD1. V shed 4 bases and J 5 bases; nucleotides not matched to a gene: 2. Per the germline V gene, CDR1 is LNHNV and CDR2 is YYDKDF (reference sequence). CDR3 length equals 14 residues.